This T cell receptor beta chain appears in the sequencing data of a study of T cell changes during pregnancy in multiple sclerosis. This clone was picked up one time. The CDR3 has 16 amino acids. Germline lookup yields CDR1 SGHRS and CDR2 YFSETQ. Trimming cost V 5 bases and J 6 bases, with 21 bases left between them. Here immunoSEQ multiplex PCR was the method, and the copy in TCRdb shows in-frame clones only, minus some. The sample contains tens of thousands of clones, 90% to 95% of which appear only once. The chain combines TRBV5-1 with TRBJ2-1; maybe TRBD2 (5 bases). The material sequenced was peripheral blood, taken in the third trimester of pregnancy. This clonotype originated in a female donor in good health, enrolled as a control in a pregnancy study. DNA of the CDR3: TGCGCCAGCAGTCCCAGGACTCCCATCTCGCCCAATGAGCAGTTCTTC. It specifies CASSPRTPISPNEQFF.